These 21 T cell receptor delta chains came from one sample sequenced in a study of γδ T cells in repeated Plasmodium falciparum infection. TCRdb re-called the multiplex PCR reads via CATT. The sample lists 40,000 to 55,000 delta-chain clones, roughly 1.9% occurring once. Flow sorting of PBMC yielded separate Vgamma9/Vdelta2+ and Vdelta2-negative gammadelta T cell populations for bulk repertoire analysis. Material: gamma-delta T cells from blood. The receptors stem from a pool of human donors (malaria-infected and uninfected, not separated).

This clone showed up just a few times. TCRdb's entry gives the protein of a much larger clone, which mismatches this DNA's translation at residue 4, likely from a read error; the protein reported here is translated from the DNA. The chain recombines TRDV1 with TRDJ1; 10 positions match TRDD3. TCRdb supplies no J gene; here it was assigned by aligning the nucleotide sequence to germline. The CDR3 extends over 21 amino acids. CDR1 and CDR2 (germline): TSWWSYY, QGS. The V and J ends lost 7 bases and 8 bases, in that order; junction bases with no gene match: 31. The CDR3 sequence: CALEESDPAHWGILWGKKLIF. CDR3 nucleotide sequence: TGTGCTCTTGAGGAGTCCGACCCCGCACACTGGGGGATCCTCTGGGGAAAGAAACTCATCTTT.

This clone was seen at least ten times. The TCRdb protein comes from a much larger clone and disagrees with this DNA's translation at residue 9, likely due to a read error; the protein given here is derived from the DNA. CDR3 DNA: TGTGCCCTTGGGACCCGATTCCCGCACTGGGGGATCTCCGATAAACTCATCTTT. Protein product: CALGTRFPHWGISDKLIF. This chain uses TRDV1 with TRDJ1, with 10 bases identical to TRDD3. Germline V gene sequence: CDR1 TSWWSYY, CDR2 QGS. The CDR3 spans 18 residues.

In the case of this clone: The amino acid sequence in TCRdb belongs to a much larger clone and departs from this DNA's translation at residue 12, likely a sequencing read error; the sequence shown is translated from the DNA. The chain uses TRDV3 and TRDJ1, with TRDD3 identical over 8 bases. The V and J ends lost 1 base and 3 bases, in that order; junction bases with no gene match: 16. The CDR3 runs 17 residues. The germline gives CDR1 TVYSNPD, CDR2 GDNSRS (reference sequence). In nucleotides, the CDR3 is TGTGCCTTTAATGGTAATCCTGGGGGACTGTACGCCGATAAACTCATCTTT. Translated, it gives CAFNGNPGGLYADKLIF. Using reference TRDV3 and TRDJ1 for the parts outside the CDR3, the full variable domain is CDKVTQSSPDQTVASGSEVVLLCTYDTVYSNPDLFWYRIRPDYSFQFVFYGDNSRSEGADFTQGRFSVKHILTQKAFHLVISPVRTEDSATYYCAFNGNPGGLYADKLIFGKGTRVTVEP.

About this clone: This DNA's translation and the protein TCRdb lists, from a much larger clone, do not match at residue 14, likely due to a read error; the protein shown is translated from the DNA. The gene calls are TRDV1 and TRDJ1; the D gene is possibly TRDD2 (7 bases). The J gene, not given by TCRdb, was assigned here from a germline match of the nucleotide sequence. V dropped 5 bases and J dropped 8 bases, with 36 bases sitting between them. Germline V gene sequence: CDR1 TSWWSYY, CDR2 QGS. The CDR3 contains 20 residues. CDR3 in DNA: TGTGCTCTTGGGAAAGGGGGACTCTTCCTATCCTACTGGGAGAAGGAGAAACTCATCTTT. It encodes CALGKGGLFLSYWEKEKLIF.

This clone has only a few counts. It is likely a read error: a sequence one base away is far more abundant. The sample has other DNA sequences that encode this CDR3 too. The V and J genes are TRDV1 and TRDJ1, with TRDD3 as a possible D gene (6 bases). TCRdb lists no J gene, so it was determined here by aligning the DNA to germline. Germline V CDR1 and CDR2: TSWWSYY, QGS. The CDR3 runs 20 residues. The CDR3 is CALGEPSPPYWAPGTDKLIF. The CDR3 region has the DNA TGCGCTCTTGGGGAACCCTCCCCCCCCTACTGGGCTCCCGGCACCGATAAACTCATCTTT.

Note on this clone: The protein in TCRdb stems from a much larger clone and differs at residue 5 from this DNA's translation, likely a read error; here the protein is translated from the DNA. The chain combines TRDV1 with TRDJ1, with unresolved D. TCRdb gives no J gene; it was assigned here by matching the DNA to germline. This CDR3 has 15 amino acids. The V and J ends lost 4 bases and 0 bases respectively, with 12 bases between them. The V gene's germline CDR1 is TSWWSYY and CDR2 QGS. The CDR3 DNA reads TGTGCTCTTGGGGGTATACCGCTGTACACCGATAAACTCATCTTT. This gives the protein CALGGIPLYTDKLIF.

As to this clone: The protein given by TCRdb reflects a much larger clone and differs at residue 8 from this DNA's translation, likely from a read error; the protein shown is the DNA's translation. V gene TRDV3 combines with J gene TRDJ2; D possibly corresponds to TRDD3 (5 bases). TCRdb gives no J gene; it was assigned here by matching the DNA to germline. The CDR3 totals 16 residues. Trimming shortened V by 3 bases and J by 2 bases, and 19 bases separated the two germline ends. Germline CDR1 and CDR2: TVYSNPD and GDNSRS (reference sequence). CDR3: CAFANGISMLTAQLFF. CDR3 sequence (DNA): TGTGCCTTCGCGAACGGGATTAGTATGTTGACAGCACAACTCTTCTTT.

In the case of this clone: The protein in TCRdb stems from a much larger clone and differs at residue 18 from this DNA's translation, likely a read error; here the protein is translated from the DNA. The chain employs TRAV38-2/DV8 and TRDJ1, with TRDD3 as a possible D gene (6 bases). TCRdb is silent on the J gene; assignment here came from matching the DNA to germline. This CDR3 region has 22 residues. Per the germline V gene, CDR1 is TSESDYY and CDR2 is QEAYKQQN. As DNA, the CDR3 is TGTGCTTATAGAAGCGGTTACGTTCGGGGTGGGGGCCACCTACGGTACACCAATAAACTCATCTTT. This translates into CAYRSGYVRGGGHLRYTNKLIF.

Only a few counts were recorded for this clone. TCRdb's entry gives the protein of a much larger clone, which mismatches this DNA's translation at residue 14, likely from a read error; the protein reported here is translated from the DNA. The chain uses TRDV3 and TRDJ1; 9 nucleotides line up with TRDD3. Matching the DNA to germline supplied the J gene, which TCRdb does not give. The V gene end was trimmed by 2 bases and the J gene end by 1 base; junction bases not matched to a gene: 23. Germline V gene lookup returns CDR1 TVYSNPD and CDR2 GDNSRS (reference sequence). The CDR3 contains 20 residues. The CDR3 sequence: CAFARVGAEGIRMCTDKLIF. CDR3 sequence (DNA): TGTGCCTTTGCTAGGGTGGGAGCTGAGGGGATACGGATGTGCACCGATAAACTCATCTTT.

This clone was seen repeatedly, ten times or more. A far larger clone is only one base removed, so a read error is likely. Other nucleotide sequences from this sample produce the same CDR3. The V call is TRDV1, the J call TRDJ1; D might be TRDD3 (6 bases). The J gene comes from matching the DNA to germline here; TCRdb lacks it. Germline V gene lookup returns CDR1 TSWWSYY and CDR2 QGS. The CDR3 has 18 amino acids. The CDR3 here is CALGGRWVPNPYTDKLIF. CDR3 sequence (DNA): TGCGCTCTTGGGGGGCGCTGGGTCCCAAACCCGTACACCGATAAACTCATCTTT.

This clone was picked up a small number of times. It is likely a read error: a sequence one base away is far more abundant. The sample carries other DNA sequences with the same CDR3. The chain uses TRDV1 and TRDJ1; TRDD3 matches 8 bases. TCRdb is silent on the J gene; assignment here came from matching the DNA to germline. This CDR3 is 27 amino acids long. In germline, CDR1 is TSWWSYY, CDR2 QGS. In nucleotides, the CDR3 is TGCGCTCTTGGGGAATTTATTTGGATTCCTAGGCGTCTCGTACCCCGTCTCGTACTGGGGGGTACCGATAAACTCATCTTT. It specifies CALGEFIWIPRRLVPRLVLGGTDKLIF.

This clone was seen many times. TCRdb's protein for this DNA is that of a much larger clone and differs from the translation at residue 14, likely a read error; the protein shown is the DNA translation. The CDR3 region is CAFGFYWGIRLTTGKLIF. CDR3 nucleotides: TGTGCCTTTGGGTTCTACTGGGGGATACGCCTCACCACCGGTAAACTCATCTTT. V usage is TRDV3 and J usage is TRDJ1, with 13 bases lining up with TRDD3. TCRdb offers no J gene call, so here the DNA was matched to germline to obtain one. Germline V CDR1 and CDR2: TVYSNPD, GDNSRS (reference sequence). This CDR3 is 18 amino acids long.

Only a few counts were recorded for this clone. For this DNA, TCRdb reports the protein of a much larger clone, which diverges at residue 20, most likely from a read error; the protein presented here is translated directly from the DNA. The chain has TRDV1 and TRDJ1, with TRDD3 identical over 8 bases. Germline matching of the DNA provided the J gene here, since TCRdb leaves it blank. Germline CDR1 reads TSWWSYY; CDR2 reads QGS. Germline trimming cut 2 bases from V and 0 bases from J; bases unmatched to any gene: 41. This CDR3 has 28 residues. The CDR3 region is CALGESGGDLHLKSLLGVHAPYTDKLIF. CDR3 coding DNA: TGTGCTCTTGGGGAAAGTGGAGGGGACTTGCATCTCAAATCTTTACTGGGGGTTCACGCCCCGTACACCGATAAACTCATCTTT.

This clone has a handful of counts. A far larger clone is one nucleotide away, so this likely arose from a read error. Other DNA sequences in the same sample also yield this CDR3. The V call is TRDV3, the J call TRDJ1, with D possibly matching TRDD3 (5 bases). Assignment of the J gene here rests on matching the DNA to germline, because TCRdb gives none. V lost 1 base to trimming and J lost 0 bases, with 24 bases between them. Germline V CDR1 and CDR2: TVYSNPD, GDNSRS (reference sequence). The CDR3 is 18 residues long. The DNA of the CDR3 is TGTGCCTTTAAGGACTACGTCGGGGGTTACCGAGACACCGATAAACTCATCTTT. This sequence encodes CAFKDYVGGYRDTDKLIF.

About this clone: This probably arose from a read error, given a far larger clone one base away. The sample contains more than one DNA sequence encoding this CDR3. The J gene was not called, though the V gene is TRDV2; the table's D call of TRDD3 was not tested on the DNA. The CDR3 contains 21 residues. Germline loops: CDR1 GEAIGNYY, CDR2 EKD. The CDR3 is CACDTLVPTIVLGDHTDKLIF. In nucleotides, the CDR3 is TGTGCCTGTGACACTCTTGTTCCTACTATCGTACTGGGGGACCACACCGATAAACTCATATTT.

Comments on this clone: TCRdb pairs this DNA with a much larger clone's protein that differs at residue 16, likely a read error; the protein shown was translated from the DNA. The chain recombines TRDV2 with TRDJ3, with 8 bases lining up with TRDD3. The J gene was not available in TCRdb and was assigned here by matching the DNA to germline segments. CDR1 GEAIGNYY and CDR2 EKD come from the germline V gene. The CDR3 contains 21 residues. The CDR3: CACDRNPNWGIGSWDARQMFF. CDR3 nucleotide sequence: TGTGCCTGTGACCGGAATCCTAATTGGGGGATCGGCTCCTGGGACGCCCGACAGATGTTTTTC.

This clone was picked up a small number of times. The protein recorded in TCRdb matches a much larger clone and deviates from this DNA's translation at residue 12, suggesting a read error; the protein here is obtained by translating the DNA. This sequence joins TRDV1 and TRDJ1, with D possibly called TRDD2 or TRDD3 (6 bases each). This CDR3 spans 23 amino acids. V lost 1 base, J lost 0 bases, and 33 bases lay in between. In germline, CDR1 is TSWWSYY, CDR2 QGS. The CDR3 sequence: CALGEPLLPFSRGWGPYTDKLIF. The CDR3 region has the DNA TGTGCTCTTGGGGAACCTTTGCTTCCTTTCTCTAGGGGATGGGGGCCGTACACCGATAAACTCATCTTT.

This clone showed up many times. This likely stems from a read error, as it lies one base from a far larger clone. This specimen includes other DNA sequences encoding the same CDR3. The chain employs TRDV1 and TRDJ1; tentatively, D is TRDD2 or TRDD3 (7 bases each). The germline V gene encodes CDR1 TSWWSYY and CDR2 QGS. The CDR3 extends over 21 amino acids. V lost 5 bases to trimming and J lost 0 bases, with 31 bases between them. CDR3 bases: TGTGCTCTTGGGCGTCTCCTTCCTTTACTGGGGATCCCCATGTACACCGATAAACTCATCTTT. It yields the protein CALGRLLPLLGIPMYTDKLIF.

This clone has just a few counts. A read error likely explains why the TCRdb protein, taken from a much larger clone, differs from this DNA's translation at residue 8; the protein shown is translated from the DNA. J is TRDJ2 and V is TRDV1, with 11 bases matching TRDD3. As TCRdb names no J gene, one was assigned here on the basis of a DNA match to germline. The length of the CDR3 is 23 residues. V lost 1 base, J lost 0 bases, and 19 bases stayed unmatched. Germline CDR1 and CDR2: TSWWSYY and QGS. CDR3 loop: CALGEPACWGIPVLIALTAQLFF. The CDR3, as DNA: TGTGCTCTTGGGGAACCGGCGTGCTGGGGGATACCTGTGTTGATAGCTTTGACAGCACAACTCTTCTTT.

The table lists this clone with a few counts. TCRdb shows a much larger clone's protein in place of this DNA's translation, and the two differ at residue 25, likely through a read error; the protein shown is translated from the DNA. The V gene is TRDV1, but the J gene lacks a call; TRDD3 is the table's D call and was not checked against the DNA. From germline, CDR1 is TSWWSYY and CDR2 QGS. The CDR3 sequence is 27 residues long. The CDR3 protein is CALGRRFALIDLQYWGISFSPLDKHIF. The CDR3 region has the DNA TGTGCTCTTGGGCGACGCTTTGCCCTCATAGACTTGCAGTACTGGGGGATATCTTTTAGTCCCCTGGATAAACACATCTTT.

This clone has at least ten counts. This DNA translates differently at residue 13 from the TCRdb protein, which is that of a much larger clone; a read error is likely, and the protein shown is the DNA's own translation. The chain carries TRDV2 and TRDJ1; no definite D call. Germline-derived CDR1 and CDR2 are GEAIGNYY and EKD. This CDR3 has 17 amino acids. The CDR3 sequence: CACDTVSSPGYTGKLIF. The CDR3 DNA sequence: TGTGCCTGTGACACCGTGTCCTCTCCGGGGTACACCGGTAAACTCATCTTT.